This TCR beta chain emerged from a study of vaccination and CD4 T cells after COVID-19. Treatment here: approximately nine-day PBMC culture with coronavirus spike peptide pools or control peptides (ViraFEST assay). Via ViraFEST, peptide pools expanded antigen-specific T cells before TCR sequencing. IL-2 (around 9.8 IU/ml) and peptide pools (around 9.6 ug/ml) were added to cultures of over 1.5 million PBMCs per well. Study-wide points: Spike mono-reactivity was evident in 304 of the 307 vaccine-specific clones derived from convalescent patients.

A remark on this clonotype: Its target is not known.

Germline V CDR1 and CDR2: MNHNS, SASEGT. J was trimmed by 8 bases and V by 6 bases; bases with no gene match: 2. The CDR3 totals 12 residues. The Oncomine TCR Beta short-read assay sequenced DNA from cultured CD4+ T cells. TCRdb re-called the PCR reads through MiXCR, storing one row per CDR3 protein. The sample has around 10,000 distinct CDR3 sequences; roughly 64% are singletons. This clonotype originated in a human donor who had recovered from COVID-19. The sequenced sample was CD4+ T cells from blood, cultured in vitro. The rearrangement joins TRBV6-1 to TRBJ1-3, with TRBD1 identical over 9 bases. CDR3 bases: TGTGCCAGCAGGGGACAGGGCTACACCATATATTTT. Protein sequence: CASRGQGYTIYF.